Listed below are T cell receptor beta chains from one sample, sequenced in a study of identical twins. In TCRdb, the 5' RACE reads were re-called with MiXCR into one record per CDR3 protein. The repertoire holds 1.5 million to 2 million distinct CDR3 sequences, with around a third as singletons. Specimen: cord blood. The receptors stem from a newborn girl in good health. Each CDR3 is given with its conserved first and last residue. The order of the fields is CDR3 protein, CDR3 DNA, V gene, clone size, D gene, J gene. D genes are given only for firm matches. Size tells how often a clone was seen (once, few, many) or the class of an expanded clone, and some rows leave it out.

CDR3aa: CASSPDRVKTQYF
CDR3nt: TGCGCCAGCAGTCCGGACAGGGTAAAGACCCAGTACTTC
v_gene: TRBV10-2
abundance: few
d_gene: TRBD1
j_gene: TRBJ2-5

CDR3aa: CASSLLQQGTQYF
CDR3nt: TGTGCCAGCAGCTTGCTCCAGCAGGGGACCCAGTACTTC
v_gene: TRBV5-6
abundance: few
d_gene: -
j_gene: TRBJ2-5

CDR3aa: CSARLTGGGSSPLHF
CDR3nt: TGCAGTGCTAGATTGACAGGGGGCGGTAGCTCACCCCTCCACTTT
v_gene: TRBV20-1
abundance: -
d_gene: TRBD1
j_gene: TRBJ1-6

CDR3aa: CASSHGGRRYGYTF
CDR3nt: TGTGCCAGCAGCCATGGAGGGAGGCGGTATGGCTACACCTTC
v_gene: TRBV3-1
abundance: -
d_gene: -
j_gene: TRBJ1-2

CDR3aa: CSARSTVGAEKLFF
CDR3nt: TGCAGTGCTAGGTCGACAGTAGGGGCAGAAAAACTGTTTTTT
v_gene: TRBV20-1
abundance: -
d_gene: -
j_gene: TRBJ1-4

CDR3aa: CASSPGGPVFSEQFF
CDR3nt: TGTGCCAGCAGCCCGGGGGGCCCGGTATTTAGTGAGCAGTTCTTC
v_gene: TRBV27
abundance: -
d_gene: -
j_gene: TRBJ2-1

CDR3aa: CSASEHNQPQHF
CDR3nt: TGCAGTGCTAGCGAACACAATCAGCCCCAGCATTTT
v_gene: TRBV20-1
abundance: -
d_gene: -
j_gene: TRBJ1-5

CDR3aa: CASSARLVLNNEQFF
CDR3nt: TGCGCCAGCAGCGCCAGACTAGTCCTCAACAATGAGCAGTTCTTC
v_gene: TRBV4-1
abundance: -
d_gene: -
j_gene: TRBJ2-1

CDR3aa: CASSLGGVSANEQYF
CDR3nt: TGTGCCAGCAGTTTAGGGGGGGTATCCGCGAACGAGCAGTACTTC
v_gene: TRBV27
abundance: once
d_gene: TRBD2
j_gene: TRBJ2-7

CDR3aa: CASSLTGGLAFF
CDR3nt: TGTGCCAGCAGTCTAACAGGGGGCTTGGCTTTCTTT
v_gene: TRBV12-3/TRBV12-4
abundance: -
d_gene: TRBD1
j_gene: TRBJ1-1

CDR3aa: CASSLAGLAAYEQYF
CDR3nt: TGTGCCAGCAGCTTAGCGGGACTAGCGGCCTACGAGCAGTACTTC
v_gene: TRBV7-2
abundance: many
d_gene: TRBD2
j_gene: TRBJ2-7

CDR3aa: CASSHQVSGANVLTF
CDR3nt: TGTGCCAGCAGCCATCAGGTTTCTGGGGCCAACGTCCTGACTTTC
v_gene: TRBV14
abundance: -
d_gene: -
j_gene: TRBJ2-6

CDR3aa: CASSLGTGPAYEQYF
CDR3nt: TGCGCCAGCAGCTTGGGGACGGGGCCAGCCTACGAGCAGTACTTC
v_gene: TRBV5-1
abundance: -
d_gene: -
j_gene: TRBJ2-7

CDR3aa: CASSGTSGRTLSYNEQFF
CDR3nt: TGTGCCAGCAGCGGGACTAGCGGGAGGACCCTCTCCTACAATGAGCAGTTCTTC
v_gene: TRBV7-9
abundance: few
d_gene: TRBD2
j_gene: TRBJ2-1

CDR3aa: CATSRRVNNEQFF
CDR3nt: TGTGCCACCAGCAGGAGGGTAAACAATGAGCAGTTCTTC
v_gene: TRBV15
abundance: -
d_gene: -
j_gene: TRBJ2-1

CDR3aa: CASTGEGNTEAFF
CDR3nt: TGTGCCAGCACGGGGGAGGGGAACACTGAAGCTTTCTTT
v_gene: TRBV6-6
abundance: few
d_gene: -
j_gene: TRBJ1-1

CDR3aa: CASSLATGLAGSYNEQFF
CDR3nt: TGCGCCAGCAGCTTGGCCACGGGACTAGCGGGATCCTACAATGAGCAGTTCTTC
v_gene: TRBV5-1
abundance: -
d_gene: TRBD2
j_gene: TRBJ2-1

CDR3aa: CASSLGRVSCWQYF
CDR3nt: TGTGCCAGCAGCTTAGGGCGAGTCTCTTGTTGGCAGTATTTT
v_gene: TRBV7-9
abundance: few
d_gene: -
j_gene: TRBJ2-3

CDR3aa: CASSSLAGGWSTQYF
CDR3nt: TGTGCCAGCAGTTCCCTAGCGGGAGGATGGAGTACGCAGTATTTT
v_gene: TRBV12-3/TRBV12-4
abundance: -
d_gene: TRBD2
j_gene: TRBJ2-3

CDR3aa: CATSDLVPGLVQNEQYF
CDR3nt: TGTGCCACCAGTGATTTGGTCCCGGGACTAGTCCAAAATGAGCAGTACTTC
v_gene: TRBV24-1
abundance: few
d_gene: TRBD2
j_gene: TRBJ2-5

CDR3aa: CASSYLGASDEQFF
CDR3nt: TGTGCCAGCAGCTACCTTGGGGCTAGCGATGAGCAGTTCTTC
v_gene: TRBV7-9
abundance: -
d_gene: -
j_gene: TRBJ2-1

CDR3aa: CASSYLNGRKYNEQFF
CDR3nt: TGTGCCAGCAGTTACCTCAACGGGAGGAAATACAATGAGCAGTTCTTC
v_gene: TRBV6-5
abundance: few
d_gene: TRBD2
j_gene: TRBJ2-1

CDR3aa: CASSLGGLEGDTQYF
CDR3nt: TGTGCCAGCAGCTTGGGGGGACTAGAAGGTGATACGCAGTATTTT
v_gene: TRBV7-2
abundance: few
d_gene: TRBD2
j_gene: TRBJ2-3

CDR3aa: CASNGGSPRTQYF
CDR3nt: TGCGCCAGCAATGGCGGATCACCAAGGACCCAGTACTTC
v_gene: TRBV5-1
abundance: -
d_gene: -
j_gene: TRBJ2-5

CDR3aa: CASSETSRHEQYF
CDR3nt: TGTGCCAGCAGCGAGACTAGCCGGCACGAGCAGTACTTC
v_gene: TRBV3-1
abundance: -
d_gene: TRBD2
j_gene: TRBJ2-7

CDR3aa: CASSSGRSGSGYEQYF
CDR3nt: TGTGCCAGCAGTTCAGGAAGGTCGGGGTCGGGGTACGAGCAGTACTTC
v_gene: TRBV12-3/TRBV12-4
abundance: -
d_gene: -
j_gene: TRBJ2-7

CDR3aa: CASSSTGTSSLNTGELFF
CDR3nt: TGTGCCAGCAGCTCAACCGGGACTAGCAGTCTGAACACCGGGGAGCTGTTTTTT
v_gene: TRBV7-2
abundance: few
d_gene: TRBD2
j_gene: TRBJ2-2

CDR3aa: CASTRDRVGTEAFF
CDR3nt: TGTGCCAGCACCCGCGACAGGGTAGGAACTGAAGCTTTCTTT
v_gene: TRBV6-5
abundance: few
d_gene: TRBD1
j_gene: TRBJ1-1

CDR3aa: CASSPFRAYEQYF
CDR3nt: TGTGCCAGCAGTCCCTTCCGTGCCTACGAGCAGTACTTC
v_gene: TRBV11-2
abundance: -
d_gene: -
j_gene: TRBJ2-7

CDR3aa: CASGLVESLRQRANEQFF
CDR3nt: TGTGCTAGTGGTTTGGTAGAGAGTTTGAGACAGAGGGCCAATGAGCAGTTCTTC
v_gene: TRBV12-5
abundance: -
d_gene: -
j_gene: TRBJ2-1

CDR3aa: CASSHHSYEQYF
CDR3nt: TGTGCCAGCAGCCACCACAGCTACGAGCAGTACTTC
v_gene: TRBV5-6
abundance: many
d_gene: -
j_gene: TRBJ2-7

CDR3aa: CASSVRLRGETQYF
CDR3nt: TGCGCCAGCAGCGTTAGGTTAAGGGGAGAGACCCAGTACTTC
v_gene: TRBV5-1
abundance: many
d_gene: -
j_gene: TRBJ2-5

CDR3aa: CATSDRVERGYAF
CDR3nt: TGTGCCACCAGCGACAGGGTTGAGAGGGGCTACGCCTTC
v_gene: TRBV15
abundance: -
d_gene: TRBD1
j_gene: TRBJ1-2

CDR3aa: CASSPSTGWGEQFF
CDR3nt: TGTGCCAGCAGCCCCTCGACGGGTTGGGGTGAGCAGTTCTTC
v_gene: TRBV9
abundance: -
d_gene: -
j_gene: TRBJ2-1

CDR3aa: CASSLGSGRSRETQYF
CDR3nt: TGCGCCAGCAGCTTGGGGTCAGGGCGGTCCAGAGAGACCCAGTACTTC
v_gene: TRBV5-1
abundance: few
d_gene: -
j_gene: TRBJ2-5